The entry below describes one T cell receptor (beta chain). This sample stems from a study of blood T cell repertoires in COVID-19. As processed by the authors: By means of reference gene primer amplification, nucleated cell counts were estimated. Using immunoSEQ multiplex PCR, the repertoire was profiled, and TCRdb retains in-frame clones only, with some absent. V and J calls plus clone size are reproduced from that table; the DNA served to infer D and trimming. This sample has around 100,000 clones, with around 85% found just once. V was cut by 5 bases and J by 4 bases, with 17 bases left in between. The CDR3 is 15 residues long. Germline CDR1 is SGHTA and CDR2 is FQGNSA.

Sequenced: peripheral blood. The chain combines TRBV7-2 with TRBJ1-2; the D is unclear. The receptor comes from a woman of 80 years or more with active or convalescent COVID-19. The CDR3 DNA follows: TGTGCCAGCAGCCCGCCTATTGGGCTCGGCTATGGCTACACCTTC. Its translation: CASSPPIGLGYGYTF. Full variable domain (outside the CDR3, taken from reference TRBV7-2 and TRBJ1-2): GAGVSQSPSNKVTEKGKDVELRCDPISGHTALYWYRQSLGQGLEFLIYFQGNSAPDKSGLPSDRFSAERTGGSVSTLTIQRTQQEDSAVYLCASSPPIGLGYGYTFGSGTRLTVV.